This entry features one TCR beta chain sequence. The entry originates in a study of blood T cell repertoires in COVID-19. Turning to the study itself: The United States, Italy and Spain provided the acute and convalescent COVID-19 samples.

The V gene's germline CDR1 is MNHEY and CDR2 SVGAGI. This CDR3 has 14 amino acids. V was pared by 6 bases and J by 5 bases, with 7 bases of the junction left unmatched. Source study methods: Cell counts per sample came from amplifying reference gene primers. The assay was immunoSEQ multiplex PCR, and TCRdb's table has in-frame clones only and misses some. D and trimming were read from the DNA, whereas the V and J calls and clone size are those reported in that table. The table lists about 78,000 clones, less than 95% of them singletons. This TCR was sampled from a woman aged 45-65 years in a cohort sampled during active COVID-19. The specimen sequenced was peripheral blood. This chain uses TRBV6-5 with TRBJ2-5; 9 positions agree with TRBD1. CDR3 sequence: CASRGQGLSETQYF. DNA of the CDR3: TGTGCCAGCAGGGGACAGGGATTGTCGGAGACCCAGTACTTC.